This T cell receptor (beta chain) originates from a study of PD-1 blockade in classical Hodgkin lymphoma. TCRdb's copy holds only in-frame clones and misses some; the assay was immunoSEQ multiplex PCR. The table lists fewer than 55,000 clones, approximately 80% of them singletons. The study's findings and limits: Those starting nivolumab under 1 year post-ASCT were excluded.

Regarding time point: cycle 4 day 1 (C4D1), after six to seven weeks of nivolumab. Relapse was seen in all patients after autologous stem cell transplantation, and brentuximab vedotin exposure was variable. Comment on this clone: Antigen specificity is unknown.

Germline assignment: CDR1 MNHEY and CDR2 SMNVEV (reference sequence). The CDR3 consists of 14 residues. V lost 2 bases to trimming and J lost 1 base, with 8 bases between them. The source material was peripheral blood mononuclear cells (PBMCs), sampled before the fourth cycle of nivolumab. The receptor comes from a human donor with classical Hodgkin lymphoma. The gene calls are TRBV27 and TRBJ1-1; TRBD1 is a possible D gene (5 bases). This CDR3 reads CASSLGQGNTEAFF. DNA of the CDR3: TGTGCCAGCAGTTTAGGGCAGGGGAACACTGAAGCTTTCTTT.